Listed here are 6 T cell receptor beta chains from one sample, sequenced in a study of early T cells in non-severe SARS-CoV-2 infection. Via MiXCR, TCRdb re-called the 5' RACE reads, giving one row per CDR3 protein. The sample lists some 59,000 distinct CDR3 sequences, approximately 9.7% occurring once. Sequencing was carried out using whole blood. The source of these receptors is an adult who was a healthcare worker with PCR-confirmed SARS-CoV-2 infection or an uninfected control (not recorded which).

The chain has TRBV2 and TRBJ2-3, with D unresolved. The CDR3 runs 12 residues. CDR1 SNHLY and CDR2 FYNNEI come from the germline V gene. The V end was cut by 2 bases, the J end by 4 bases, with 4 bases between. CDR3 nucleotide sequence: TGTGCCAGCAGTGAACAAGCAGATACGCAGTATTTT. It yields the protein CASSEQADTQYF.

This chain connects TRBV29-1 to TRBJ2-7; D might be TRBD1 (6 bases). Germline V gives CDR1 SQVTM, CDR2 ANQGSEA. Trimming removed 3 bases at V and 6 bases at J, with 21 bases between. The CDR3 runs 15 residues. The CDR3 is CSVEVFGQLGTEQYF. The CDR3 region has the DNA TGCAGCGTTGAGGTATTCGGACAGTTGGGGACCGAGCAGTACTTC.

The gene calls are TRBV4-1 and TRBJ1-5; D not resolved. Germline V gives CDR1 MGHRA, CDR2 YSYEKL. The V gene lost 5 bases and the J gene lost 0 bases, with 11 bases spanning the gap. This CDR3 is 15 amino acids long. CDR3 loop: CASSFGVVSNQPQHF. As DNA, the CDR3 is TGCGCCAGCAGCTTCGGGGTGGTTAGCAATCAGCCCCAGCATTTT.

V usage is TRBV3-1 and J usage is TRBJ2-5, with D tentatively TRBD1 or TRBD2 (5 bases each). From germline, CDR1 is LGHDT and CDR2 YNNKEL (reference sequence). CDR3 size: 17 residues. The V end lost 4 bases, the J end lost 1 base, and 19 bases lay between the germline ends. The CDR3 loop is CASSLYFRDPPQETQYF. CDR3 nucleotide sequence: TGTGCCAGCAGCCTTTACTTCCGGGACCCTCCCCAAGAGACCCAGTACTTC.

Ten or more counts support this clonotype. The CDR3 nucleotides are TGTGCCAGCAGCAACGACGGGACAGGGAATGGCTACACCTTC. Its protein product is CASSNDGTGNGYTF. The J gene is TRBJ1-2, the V gene TRBV3-1, with TRBD1 identical over 9 bases. This CDR3 contains 14 residues. Trimming cost V 5 bases and J 6 bases; bases outside gene matches: 7. The germline CDR1 and CDR2 sequences are LGHDT and YNNKEL (reference sequence).

This clonotype was counted many times. The CDR3 protein is CASSLVGTSVDEQFF. Written as DNA, the CDR3 is TGTGCCAGCAGCTTGGTAGGGACTAGCGTGGATGAGCAGTTCTTC. The gene calls are TRBV7-9 and TRBJ2-1; TRBD2 agrees at 10 bases. Trimming removed 3 bases from V and 8 bases from J; junction bases left unmatched: 7. The germline gives CDR1 SEHNR, CDR2 FQNEAQ (reference sequence). CDR3 length equals 15 residues.